Given below is one T cell receptor (beta chain) in context. The PCR had 60 Vbeta and 13 Jbeta primers. The protocol was immunoSEQ multiplex PCR, while the TCRdb copy is restricted to in-frame clones and leaves out a portion. The repertoire consists of some 110,000 clones, with under 85% occurring once and the leading ten covering roughly 4%. This entry comes from a study of cytomegalovirus exposure and HLA in healthy donors. V was shortened by 4 bases and J by 2 bases, with 10 bases between the two germline ends. The CDR3 runs to 14 residues. CDR1 and CDR2 (germline): MNHNS, SASEGT. The sequenced sample was PBMCs. The genes are TRBV6-1 and TRBJ2-3; D might be TRBD2 (6 bases). The origin of this receptor is a woman in her fifties or sixties in good health and CMV-seropositive. As DNA, the CDR3 is TGTGCCAGCAGTGCGCTAGCGCCCACAGATACGCAGTATTTT. Translation: CASSALAPTDTQYF.